The present entry profiles one T cell receptor (beta chain) with its context. Germline-derived CDR1 and CDR2 are LGHDT and YNNKEL (reference sequence). The CDR3 contains 16 residues. The V end lost 3 bases, the J end lost 0 bases, and 12 bases lay between the germline ends. The data belong to a study of blood T cell repertoires in COVID-19. Study-level information: Donors in the United States, Italy and Spain gave samples during acute or convalescent COVID-19.

Produced via immunoSEQ multiplex PCR; TCRdb's table is partial and in-frame only. Of 150,000 to 200,000 clones in the sample, over 75% were seen once. Living in 24 US areas, the participants were between roughly 18 and 90 years of age. Participant-reported clinical history was the basis for cohort assignment. This clonotype was obtained from a young woman who had recovered from COVID-19. V gene TRBV3-1 (or the pseudogene TRBV3-2) combines with J gene TRBJ2-4, with D perhaps TRBD2 (5 bases). Sequenced input: PBMCs or T cells enriched from blood (not recorded which). CDR3 in amino acids: CASSQVSGGAKNIQYF. CDR3 nucleotides: TGTGCCAGCAGCCAGGTAAGCGGAGGAGCCAAAAACATTCAGTACTTC.